Listed below are T cell receptor beta chains from one sample, sequenced in a study of early T cells in non-severe SARS-CoV-2 infection. Each CDR3 protein gets one entry after TCRdb re-called the 5' RACE reads with MiXCR. The sample consists of about 60,000 distinct CDR3 sequences, roughly a tenth of them appearing once. The sequenced material came from whole blood. These receptors were obtained from an adult who was a healthcare worker with PCR-confirmed SARS-CoV-2 infection or an uninfected control (not recorded which). Both conserved end residues are part of each CDR3. The D gene is left open where the match is weak. Rows give clone size only sometimes, using once, few, many, or a class for an expanded clone.

CDR3nt,CDR3aa,v_gene,d_gene,j_gene,len,abundance
TGTGCCAGCAGTCAACGGGCGGTTCAGTCCTCTGAAGCTTTCTTT,CASSQRAVQSSEAFF,TRBV6-2/TRBV6-3,-,TRBJ1-1,15,-
TGTGCCAGCAGCCAAGATGGAGGGGGGGCCTCCGATGAGCAGTTCTTC,CASSQDGGGASDEQFF,TRBV3-1,-,TRBJ2-1,16,-
TGTGCCATCAGTGAGTCGTCGGGGATTGTTTCACCCCTCCACTTT,CAISESSGIVSPLHF,TRBV10-3,-,TRBJ1-6,15,few
TGTGCCAGCAGTTCTACAGGGTTGAGCAAAAACATTCAGTACTTC,CASSSTGLSKNIQYF,TRBV6-5,-,TRBJ2-4,15,many
TGTGCCAGCAGTTACGCGAAGTTCTATGGCTACACCTTC,CASSYAKFYGYTF,TRBV6-2/TRBV6-3,-,TRBJ1-2,13,-
TGTGCCTGGAACCCACAGCGGGGGCAAAGCTATGGCTACACCTTC,CAWNPQRGQSYGYTF,TRBV30,-,TRBJ1-2,15,-
TGTGCCAGCAGGCCACTAGCTGCCACCGGGGAGCTGTTTTTT,CASRPLAATGELFF,TRBV7-3,-,TRBJ2-2,14,many
TGCGCCAGCAGACCGACAGGGAAAAATGAAAAACTGTTTTTT,CASRPTGKNEKLFF,TRBV5-1,TRBD1,TRBJ1-4,14,-
TGCAGTGCCCAAGGGCCGGGTCATGGCTACACCTTC,CSAQGPGHGYTF,TRBV20-1,-,TRBJ1-2,12,-
TGTGCCAGCAGCCAAGATAATCGCCGGGGTACCGCGGATTCACCCCTCCACTTT,CASSQDNRRGTADSPLHF,TRBV4-2,-,TRBJ1-6,18,few
TGTGTCAGCAGTTTTGAAAGCCAAGAGACCCAGTACTTC,CVSSFESQETQYF,TRBV6-5,-,TRBJ2-5,13,-
TGTGCCAGCAGCTTGAATCTCAGGGAGAAAGGTCAGCCCCAGCATTTT,CASSLNLREKGQPQHF,TRBV5-4,-,TRBJ1-5,16,few
TGCAGTGCAAGACCTTGGGACGGAAAAAAAGCTTTCTTT,CSARPWDGKKAFF,TRBV20-1,-,TRBJ1-1,13,many
TGCGCCAGCAGCCAAGACCAGGGTATAAATCCTTTTTTT,CASSQDQGINPFF,TRBV4-1,-,TRBJ1-4,13,-
TGTGCCAGCAGTGAACAGGGAGATCAGCCCCAGCATTTT,CASSEQGDQPQHF,TRBV6-1,-,TRBJ1-5,13,few
TGTGCCAGTAGCCGGGACATGATGAGGCAGCCCCAGCATTTT,CASSRDMMRQPQHF,TRBV2,-,TRBJ1-5,14,many
TGTGCCAGCAGCTCTCAGTCCACAGATACGCAGTATTTT,CASSSQSTDTQYF,TRBV11-2,-,TRBJ2-3,13,-
TGTGCCAGCAGTTCCGGGACAGGGACAGATACGCAGTATTTT,CASSSGTGTDTQYF,TRBV12-3/TRBV12-4,TRBD1,TRBJ2-3,14,-
TGTGCCAGCAGCCGGACAGGAGCGTTGAACACTGAAGCTTTCTTT,CASSRTGALNTEAFF,TRBV27,TRBD1,TRBJ1-1,15,-
TGTGCCTGGAACAGGGGAGGCGGGGAGCTGTTTTTT,CAWNRGGGELFF,TRBV30,-,TRBJ2-2,12,-
TGCAGTGCCTCACCCGGACTAGCCAGGGAGACCCAGTACTTC,CSASPGLARETQYF,TRBV20-1,TRBD2,TRBJ2-5,14,few
TGTGCCAGCAGATGGGGGCAGACGACAGTGTCAGATACGCAGTATTTT,CASRWGQTTVSDTQYF,TRBV12-3/TRBV12-4,-,TRBJ2-3,16,-
TGTGCCAGCAGCCAACACGGGGGTGGTCAGCCCCAGCATTTT,CASSQHGGGQPQHF,TRBV3-1,-,TRBJ1-5,14,-
TGTGCCAGTAGTATGGGAAAGGGGCCAACTAATGAAAAACTGTTTTTT,CASSMGKGPTNEKLFF,TRBV19,-,TRBJ1-4,16,few
TGCGCCAGCAAGCGGGGGTCGAACACTGAAGCTTTCTTT,CASKRGSNTEAFF,TRBV5-1,-,TRBJ1-1,13,many
TGTGCCAGTAGTTCGATGACAGGAGGCTCTGGAAACACCATATATTTT,CASSSMTGGSGNTIYF,TRBV19,-,TRBJ1-3,16,-
TGCAGCGTCCTAGGACTCGTCGGAAACTCTGAAGCTTTCTTT,CSVLGLVGNSEAFF,TRBV29-1,-,TRBJ1-1,14,-
TGTGCCAGCAGTCCGACCGGGACAGGGGTTATGGAAAAACTGTTTTTT,CASSPTGTGVMEKLFF,TRBV6-1,TRBD1,TRBJ1-4,16,few
TGTGCCAGCAGTATAGACAGGACCAACACTGAAGCTTTCTTT,CASSIDRTNTEAFF,TRBV5-6,-,TRBJ1-1,14,-
TGCGCCAGCAGCTTGGAAATGGATAATTCACCCCTCCACTTT,CASSLEMDNSPLHF,TRBV5-1,-,TRBJ1-6,14,many
TGTGCCAGCAGTTACTGGGACTCGCAGTATTTT,CASSYWDSQYF,TRBV6-2/TRBV6-3,-,TRBJ2-3,11,many
TGCGCCAGCAGCTTGGGTTCGACAGGCCAAGAGACCCAGTACTTC,CASSLGSTGQETQYF,TRBV5-1,-,TRBJ2-5,15,few
TGTGCCAGCAGCGTACTCTCCGGCCTGAACACTGAAGCTTTCTTT,CASSVLSGLNTEAFF,TRBV9,-,TRBJ1-1,15,few
TGTGCCAGCAGCCTTACTAGAACCGGGGAGCTGTTTTTT,CASSLTRTGELFF,TRBV5-4,-,TRBJ2-2,13,-
TGCGCCAGCAGAACAGGGACTAGCGGGGGGCCGGTAGGGGAGACCCAGTACTTC,CASRTGTSGGPVGETQYF,TRBV10-2,TRBD2,TRBJ2-5,18,many
TGTGCCAGTAGTATGCTCGTTAATCAGCCCCAGCATTTT,CASSMLVNQPQHF,TRBV19,-,TRBJ1-5,13,medium-sized
TGTGCCAGTAGTAACCCTCAATACCACAATTACAATGAGCAGTTCTTC,CASSNPQYHNYNEQFF,TRBV19,-,TRBJ2-1,16,many
TGTGCCAGCAGCGTAGGCGCAGGGGACTTCACAGATACGCAGTATTTT,CASSVGAGDFTDTQYF,TRBV9,-,TRBJ2-3,16,-
TGTGCCAGCAGTTACAGGACTGAGGATGAGCAGTTCTTC,CASSYRTEDEQFF,TRBV6-5,-,TRBJ2-1,13,-
TGTGCCAGCAGCCCCATAGGAGCGCCCCGGGGAACTGAAGCTTTCTTT,CASSPIGAPRGTEAFF,TRBV7-8,-,TRBJ1-1,16,-
TGTGCCAGCAGCTTATCCTCCGGGGTCACTGAAGCTTTCTTT,CASSLSSGVTEAFF,TRBV7-3,-,TRBJ1-1,14,-
TGTGCCAGCAGCAGAGGGACAGGGGCGCAGTATTTT,CASSRGTGAQYF,TRBV21-1,-,TRBJ2-3,12,few
TGCGCCAGTTCCTGGGGGGCGAACACTGAAGCTTTCTTT,CASSWGANTEAFF,TRBV5-1,-,TRBJ1-1,13,few
TGTGCCAGCACCTACACGGGGCTCCTAAATTCACCCCTCCACTTT,CASTYTGLLNSPLHF,TRBV12-3/TRBV12-4,-,TRBJ1-6,15,many
TGTGCCACCAGCCCGGCCTCTCATGATACGCAGTATTTT,CATSPASHDTQYF,TRBV24-1,-,TRBJ2-3,13,few